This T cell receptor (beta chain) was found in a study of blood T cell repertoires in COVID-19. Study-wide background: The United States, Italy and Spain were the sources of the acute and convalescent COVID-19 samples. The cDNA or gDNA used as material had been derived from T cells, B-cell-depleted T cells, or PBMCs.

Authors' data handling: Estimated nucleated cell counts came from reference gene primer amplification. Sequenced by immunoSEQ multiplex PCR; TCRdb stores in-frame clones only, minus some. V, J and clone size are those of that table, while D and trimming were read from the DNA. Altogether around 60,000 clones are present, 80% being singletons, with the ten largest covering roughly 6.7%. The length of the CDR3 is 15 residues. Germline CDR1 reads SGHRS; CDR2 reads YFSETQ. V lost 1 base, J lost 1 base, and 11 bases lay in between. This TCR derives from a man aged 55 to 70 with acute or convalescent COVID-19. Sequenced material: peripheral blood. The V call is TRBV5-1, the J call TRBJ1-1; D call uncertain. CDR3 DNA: TGCGCCAGCAGCTTGCGGTGGGGAGCGAACACTGAAGCTTTCTTT. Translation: CASSLRWGANTEAFF. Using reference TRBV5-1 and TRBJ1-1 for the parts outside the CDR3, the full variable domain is KAGVTQTPRYLIKTRGQQVTLSCSPISGHRSVSWYQQTPGQGLQFLFEYFSETQRNKGNFPGRFSGRQFSNSRSEMNVSTLELGDSALYLCASSLRWGANTEAFFGQGTRLTVV.